This is a list of T cell receptor beta chains from one sample in a study of identical twins. TCRdb processed the 5' RACE reads anew with MiXCR; each CDR3 protein has one entry. The data contain 650,000 to 800,000 distinct CDR3 sequences, 8.5% to 9.5% of them singletons. The data were also submitted as part of a second study, on yellow fever vaccine responses in identical twins.

The specimen sequenced was PBMCs. The receptors were sampled from a woman aged 18-29 years in good health. CDR3s include the opening cysteine and the closing phenylalanine or tryptophan. A D gene is named only where the DNA matches it firmly. Not all rows give a size; the values are once, few, many and, for expanded clones, a class.

J gene,V gene,D gene,clone size,CDR3 protein,CDR3 DNA
TRBJ1-1,TRBV12-5,-,few,CASGDGLDEAFF,TGTGCTAGTGGTGATGGGTTGGATGAAGCTTTCTTT
TRBJ1-2,TRBV10-3,-,few,CAISRDSDGYTF,TGTGCCATCAGTCGAGACAGCGACGGCTACACCTTC
TRBJ2-1,TRBV6-2/TRBV6-3,-,many,CASSYTESYNEQFF,TGTGCCAGCAGTTACACAGAGAGCTACAATGAGCAGTTCTTC
TRBJ1-3,TRBV5-1,-,-,CASSPSGQHSGNTIYF,TGCGCCAGCAGCCCCTCCGGACAGCACTCTGGAAACACCATATATTTT
TRBJ2-7,TRBV28,-,many,CASSLPGAGSYEQYF,TGTGCCAGCAGTTTACCGGGGGCTGGCTCCTACGAGCAGTACTTC
TRBJ2-7,TRBV25-1,TRBD2,many,CATLAGSSYEQYF,TGTGCCACCTTAGCGGGGAGCTCCTACGAGCAGTACTTC
TRBJ2-3,TRBV3-1,-,-,CASAGMDTQYF,TGTGCCAGCGCGGGGATGGATACGCAGTATTTT
TRBJ2-7,TRBV5-6,-,many,CASSVGGSYYEQYF,TGTGCCAGCAGCGTAGGGGGGAGTTACTACGAGCAGTACTTC
TRBJ1-1,TRBV7-2,-,-,CASSLAASWEAFF,TGTGCCAGCAGCTTAGCGGCCAGTTGGGAAGCTTTCTTT
TRBJ1-1,TRBV12-3/TRBV12-4,-,many,CASSLRREMNTEAFF,TGTGCCAGCAGCCTTCGGAGGGAGATGAACACTGAAGCTTTCTTT
TRBJ2-3,TRBV10-3,TRBD2,-,CAISVWGLAGGPSTDTQYF,TGTGCCATCAGTGTCTGGGGACTAGCGGGGGGGCCGAGCACAGATACGCAGTATTTT
TRBJ2-1,TRBV12-3/TRBV12-4,-,-,CASSTDGNEQFF,TGTGCCAGCAGTACGGACGGGAATGAGCAGTTCTTC
TRBJ1-2,TRBV24-1,-,many,CATSTGTGGYTF,TGTGCCACCAGCACCGGGACTGGAGGCTACACCTTC
TRBJ2-7,TRBV24-1,-,few,CATSDFYRKEMYF,TGTGCCACCAGTGATTTCTACCGGAAGGAGATGTACTTC
TRBJ1-2,TRBV5-5,-,few,CASSLWQGSGYTF,TGTGCCAGCAGCTTGTGGCAGGGGTCTGGCTACACCTTC
TRBJ2-5,TRBV5-5,-,few,CASSLSTGEVETQYF,TGTGCCAGCAGCTTGTCAACAGGGGAGGTGGAGACCCAGTACTTC
TRBJ2-7,TRBV2,-,few,CARNRVTVYEQYF,TGTGCCAGAAACAGGGTAACGGTCTACGAGCAGTACTTC
TRBJ2-3,TRBV4-3,-,few,CASSQDGQGIDTQYF,TGCGCCAGCAGCCAAGATGGCCAGGGGATAGATACGCAGTATTTT
TRBJ2-7,TRBV7-2,TRBD2,few,CASSFAGGVSEQYF,TGTGCCAGCAGCTTCGCGGGGGGGGTTAGCGAGCAGTACTTC
TRBJ2-5,TRBV7-2,-,-,CASSQNTAQETQYF,TGTGCCAGCAGCCAAAACACCGCCCAAGAGACCCAGTACTTC
TRBJ2-2,TRBV20-1,-,-,CSAKSENTGELFF,TGCAGTGCAAAGTCGGAAAACACCGGGGAGCTGTTTTTT
TRBJ2-1,TRBV9,-,few,CASSAPRGSSYNEQFF,TGTGCCAGCAGCGCCCCACGGGGGAGCTCCTACAATGAGCAGTTCTTC
TRBJ1-5,TRBV6-1,-,few,CASSEQGFNQPQHF,TGTGCCAGCAGTGAACAGGGATTCAATCAGCCCCAGCATTTT
TRBJ2-7,TRBV7-6,-,-,CASSSEGGHGEQYF,TGTGCCAGCAGCTCAGAAGGGGGGCACGGCGAGCAGTACTTC
TRBJ2-1,TRBV4-2,TRBD2,few,CASSQGLAGGSSYNEQFF,TGTGCCAGCAGCCAAGGGCTAGCGGGGGGCTCCTCCTACAATGAGCAGTTCTTC
TRBJ2-5,TRBV20-1,-,few,CSAYTGLQETQYF,TGCAGTGCTTACACAGGACTCCAAGAGACCCAGTACTTC
TRBJ2-1,TRBV27,TRBD2,few,CASSYLGLADYNEQFF,TGTGCCAGCAGTTATCTGGGACTAGCGGACTACAATGAGCAGTTCTTC
TRBJ2-3,TRBV29-1,-,-,CSVEDRGDTQYF,TGCAGCGTTGAAGATAGGGGGGATACGCAGTATTTT
TRBJ2-3,TRBV4-2,TRBD2,few,CASSRISGGRSDTQYF,TGTGCCAGCAGCCGCATTAGCGGGGGGCGTTCAGATACGCAGTATTTT
TRBJ2-1,TRBV7-8,TRBD1,few,CASSSPDRENNNEQFF,TGTGCCAGCAGCTCTCCCGACAGGGAGAACAACAATGAGCAGTTCTTC